The present TCR beta chain was sequenced within a study of CD8 T cells in ankylosing spondylitis. Overall study results and limits: A motif in TCR beta, a set of roughly eight highly homologous variants, appeared characteristic of ankylosing spondylitis blood. The study looked at matched synovial fluid samples from ankylosing spondylitis patients. Disease-linked clones were reported to be significantly enriched there.

TCRdb passed the 5' RACE reads through MiXCR, listing each CDR3 protein once. This repertoire shows under 550,000 distinct CDR3 sequences, about 25% found once; its top ten account for about 1%. The germline CDR1 and CDR2 sequences are LGHDT and YNNKEL (reference sequence). Trimming shortened V by 2 bases and J by 1 base, and 16 bases separated the two germline ends. The CDR3 totals 17 residues. Remarks on this clonotype: Its antigen is undetermined.

The sequence derives from a male donor with ankylosing spondylitis. V gene TRBV3-1 combines with J gene TRBJ2-3; D gene uncertain. Material for sequencing was blood, either unsorted or a sorted T cell fraction (not recorded which). The DNA of the CDR3 is TGTGCCAGCAGCCAACCCAGCCGGCGGACCGGCACAGATACGCAGTATTTT. Translated: CASSQPSRRTGTDTQYF.